The subject of this entry is one TCR beta chain. What it recognizes is unknown. Between the trimmed V and J ends, which lost 2 bases and 1 base, there was a span of 9 bases. The CDR3 sequence is 14 residues long. Per the germline V gene, CDR1 is SGHDT and CDR2 is YYEEEE. TCRdb processed the 5' RACE reads anew with MiXCR; each CDR3 protein has one entry. The sample has around 960,000 distinct CDR3 sequences, about 12% seen once; the top ten hold around 1.6%. The data belong to a study of identical twins. Study outcomes and limitations: Out-of-frame TCR alpha sharing observed in monozygotic twins exceeded model estimates.

This same sample was also taken into another study, of yellow fever vaccine responses in identical twins.

J is TRBJ1-1 and V is TRBV5-6; unclear D gene. The receptor's source is a young woman in good health. Sequences were obtained from PBMCs. The CDR3 DNA reads as TGTGCCAGCAGCTTTCGTCCACCGAACACTGAAGCTTTCTTT. Translation gives CASSFRPPNTEAFF.